The following is a T cell receptor (beta chain) sequence with its context. The data derive from a study of blood T cells in healthy people across ages. The second PCR ran roughly 6 to 11 cycles with a sample-barcoded 5' primer and J-beta primers. A single record per CDR3 protein comes from TCRdb applying MiXCR to the 5' RACE reads. The sample lists about 290,000 distinct CDR3 sequences, 25% to 30% seen once, with 29% in the top ten. The CDR3 runs 16 residues. Germline lookup yields CDR1 MGHRA and CDR2 YSYEKL. V dropped 2 bases and J dropped 0; count of bases not matched to a gene: 2. Material: blood. The receptor was isolated from a woman in her seventies in good health. The J gene is TRBJ2-7, the V gene TRBV4-1; 12 nucleotides match TRBD2. CDR3 sequence reads: CASSQQTSGSSYEQYF. CDR3 bases: TGCGCCAGCAGCCAACAGACTAGCGGGAGCTCCTACGAGCAGTACTTC.